This record looks at one T cell receptor beta chain sequence and its context. No antigen is known for it. V lost 6 bases to trimming and J lost 7 bases; unmatched junction nucleotides: 5. The CDR3 covers 13 residues. This record belongs to a study of vaccination effects on CD4 cells after COVID-19. Before any sequencing was done, the ViraFEST assay used viral peptide pools to expand antigen-specific CD4+ T cells. The culture ran for approximately 9 days before CD4+ T cells were isolated. Participants received two doses of either the BNT162b2 or mRNA-1273 vaccine. The table came from immunoSEQ multiplex PCR; TCRdb's copy has only in-frame clones and leaves some out. The sample yields roughly 43,000 clones, under 85% seen once.

The sequence derives from a human donor who received a COVID-19 vaccine. This chain uses TRBV12-3 or TRBV12-4 with TRBJ2-2; 7 bases are shared with TRBD1. The specimen was CD4+ T cells from PBMCs cultured with HCoV-OC43 spike peptides, collected after COVID-19 vaccination. As for subset: HCoV-OC43 spike overlapping peptide pool stimulation. Here the CDR3 reads CASSEQGIGELFF. CDR3 coding DNA: TGTGCCAGCAGCGAACAGGGGATCGGGGAGCTGTTTTTT.